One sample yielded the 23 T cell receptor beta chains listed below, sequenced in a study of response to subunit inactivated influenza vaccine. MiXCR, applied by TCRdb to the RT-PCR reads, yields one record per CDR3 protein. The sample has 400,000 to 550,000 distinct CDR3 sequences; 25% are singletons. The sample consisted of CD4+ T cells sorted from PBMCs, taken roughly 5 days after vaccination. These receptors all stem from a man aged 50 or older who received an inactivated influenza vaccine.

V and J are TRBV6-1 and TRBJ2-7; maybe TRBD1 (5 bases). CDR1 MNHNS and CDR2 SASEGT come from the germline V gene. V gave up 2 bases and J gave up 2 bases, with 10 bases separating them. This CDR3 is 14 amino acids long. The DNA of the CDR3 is TGTGCCAGCAGTGAAACGGTCAGGGCCTACGAGCAGTACTTC. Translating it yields CASSETVRAYEQYF.

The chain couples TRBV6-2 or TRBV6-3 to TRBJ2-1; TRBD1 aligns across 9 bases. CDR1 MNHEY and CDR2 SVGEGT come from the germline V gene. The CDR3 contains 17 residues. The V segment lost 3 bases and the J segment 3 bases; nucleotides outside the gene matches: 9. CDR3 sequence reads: CASSYPKRTGVYNEQFF. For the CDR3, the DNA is TGTGCCAGCAGTTATCCTAAACGGACAGGGGTCTACAATGAGCAGTTCTTC.

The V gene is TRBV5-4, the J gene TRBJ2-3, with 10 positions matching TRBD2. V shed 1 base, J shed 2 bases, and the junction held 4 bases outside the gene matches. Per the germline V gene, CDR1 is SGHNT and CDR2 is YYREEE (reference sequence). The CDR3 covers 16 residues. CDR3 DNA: TGTGCCAGCAGCTTGAAGCTAGCGGGGGCCACAGATACGCAGTATTTT. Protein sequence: CASSLKLAGATDTQYF.

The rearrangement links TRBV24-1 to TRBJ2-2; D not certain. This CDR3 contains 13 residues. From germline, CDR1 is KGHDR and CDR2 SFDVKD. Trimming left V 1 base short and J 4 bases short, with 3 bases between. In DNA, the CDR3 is TGTGCCACCAGTGATTTTTCCACCGGGGAGCTGTTTTTT. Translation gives CATSDFSTGELFF.

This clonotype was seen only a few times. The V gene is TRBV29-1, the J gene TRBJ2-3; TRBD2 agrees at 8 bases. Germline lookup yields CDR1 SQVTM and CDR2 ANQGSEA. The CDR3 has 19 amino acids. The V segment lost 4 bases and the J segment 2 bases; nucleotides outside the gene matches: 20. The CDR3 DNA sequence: TGCAGCGTTGCGAGAGGGAGCCGAATTGCGGGAGGCACCACAGATACGCAGTATTTT. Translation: CSVARGSRIAGGTTDTQYF.

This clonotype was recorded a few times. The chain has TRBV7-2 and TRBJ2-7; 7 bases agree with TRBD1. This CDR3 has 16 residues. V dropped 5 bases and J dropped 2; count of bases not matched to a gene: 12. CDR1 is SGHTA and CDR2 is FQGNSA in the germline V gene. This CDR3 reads CASSATGTGVTYEQYF. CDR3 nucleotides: TGTGCCAGCAGCGCAACCGGCACAGGGGTGACCTACGAGCAGTACTTC.

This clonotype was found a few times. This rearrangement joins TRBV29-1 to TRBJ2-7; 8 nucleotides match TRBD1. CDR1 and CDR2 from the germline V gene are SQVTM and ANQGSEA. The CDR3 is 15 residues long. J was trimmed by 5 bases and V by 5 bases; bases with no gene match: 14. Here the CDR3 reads CSVQNPGQGADEQYF. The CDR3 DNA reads TGCAGCGTTCAAAACCCCGGGCAGGGGGCCGACGAGCAGTACTTC.

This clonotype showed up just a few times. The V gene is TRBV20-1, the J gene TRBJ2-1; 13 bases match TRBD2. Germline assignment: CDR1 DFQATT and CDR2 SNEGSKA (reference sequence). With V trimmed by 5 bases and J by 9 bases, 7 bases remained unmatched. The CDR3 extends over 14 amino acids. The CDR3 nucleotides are TGCAGTGCTGTAACTAGCGGGGGGGCCCCTGAGCAGTTCTTC. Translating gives CSAVTSGGAPEQFF.

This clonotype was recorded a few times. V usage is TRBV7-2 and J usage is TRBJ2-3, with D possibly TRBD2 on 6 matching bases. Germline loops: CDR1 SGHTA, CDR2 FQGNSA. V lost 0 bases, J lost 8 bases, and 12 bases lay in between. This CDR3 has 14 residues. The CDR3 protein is CASSLAKGSGTQYF. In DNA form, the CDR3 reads TGTGCCAGCAGCTTAGCAAAAGGTAGCGGTACGCAGTATTTT.

The DNA for the CDR3 is TGTGCCAGCTCCGCCGGGACAGGGGTGAACATTCAGTACTTC. Protein product: CASSAGTGVNIQYF. The chain joins TRBV28 to TRBJ2-4, with 10 bases fitting TRBD1. CDR3 size: 14 residues. Germline V gives CDR1 MDHEN, CDR2 SYDVKM. Trimming cost V 8 bases and J 7 bases; bases outside gene matches: 8.

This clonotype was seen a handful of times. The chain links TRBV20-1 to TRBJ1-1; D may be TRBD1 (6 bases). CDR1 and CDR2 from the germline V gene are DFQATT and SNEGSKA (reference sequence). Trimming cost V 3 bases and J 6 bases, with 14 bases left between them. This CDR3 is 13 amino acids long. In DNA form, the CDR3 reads TGCAGTGCTAGGGCCCAGGGGAGGGCTGAAGCTTTCTTT. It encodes CSARAQGRAEAFF.

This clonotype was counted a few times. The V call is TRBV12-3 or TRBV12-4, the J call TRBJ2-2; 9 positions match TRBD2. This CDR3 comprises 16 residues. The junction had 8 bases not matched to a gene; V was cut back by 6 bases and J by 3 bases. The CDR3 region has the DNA TGTGCCAGCAGCCGATTAGCGGGAGTTCACACCGGGGAGCTGTTTTTT. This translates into CASSRLAGVHTGELFF.

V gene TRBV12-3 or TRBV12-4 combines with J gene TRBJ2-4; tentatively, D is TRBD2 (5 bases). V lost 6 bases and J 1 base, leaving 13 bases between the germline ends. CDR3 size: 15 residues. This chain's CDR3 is CASRSGRNAKNIQYF. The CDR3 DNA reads TGTGCCAGCAGGTCGGGGAGAAACGCCAAAAACATTCAGTACTTC.

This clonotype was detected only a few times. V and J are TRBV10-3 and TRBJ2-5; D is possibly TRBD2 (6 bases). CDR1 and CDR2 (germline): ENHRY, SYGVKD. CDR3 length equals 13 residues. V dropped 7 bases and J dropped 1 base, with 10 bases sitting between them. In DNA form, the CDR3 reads TGTGCCATCACAGAGCGGGCCCAAGAGACCCAGTACTTC. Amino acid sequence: CAITERAQETQYF.

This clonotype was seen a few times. For the CDR3, the DNA is TGTGCCAGCAGTTTAATCCAGGTGGTAAAAGATACGCAGTATTTT. Protein: CASSLIQVVKDTQYF. The chain carries TRBV28 and TRBJ2-3; D not resolved. Germline V gene lookup returns CDR1 MDHEN and CDR2 SYDVKM. Trimming pared 2 bases from V and 5 bases from J, leaving 14 bases between. This CDR3 is built from 15 residues.

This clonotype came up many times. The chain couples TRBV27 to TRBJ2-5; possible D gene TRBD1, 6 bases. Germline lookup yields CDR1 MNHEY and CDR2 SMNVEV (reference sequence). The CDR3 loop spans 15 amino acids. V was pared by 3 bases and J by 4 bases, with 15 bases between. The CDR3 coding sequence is TGTGCCAGCAGTTTCGCAGGGGCCCTTGGAGAGACCCAGTACTTC. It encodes CASSFAGALGETQYF.

This CDR3 reads CASTTGQGSYEQYF. The CDR3 coding sequence is TGTGCCAGCACCACGGGACAGGGGTCCTACGAGCAGTACTTC. The chain recombines TRBV9 with TRBJ2-7, with 10 nucleotides matching TRBD1. With V trimmed by 6 bases and J by 1 base, 4 bases remained unmatched. The germline gives CDR1 SGDLS, CDR2 YYNGEE. The CDR3 loop spans 14 amino acids.

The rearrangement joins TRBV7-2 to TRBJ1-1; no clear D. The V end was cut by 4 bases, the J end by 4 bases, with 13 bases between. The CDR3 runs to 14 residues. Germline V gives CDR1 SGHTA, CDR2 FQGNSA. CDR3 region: CASSWTYPSTEAFF. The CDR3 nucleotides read TGTGCCAGCAGCTGGACTTATCCGTCCACTGAAGCTTTCTTT. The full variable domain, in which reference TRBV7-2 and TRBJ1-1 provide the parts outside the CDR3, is GAGVSQSPSNKVTEKGKDVELRCDPISGHTALYWYRQSLGQGLEFLIYFQGNSAPDKSGLPSDRFSAERTGGSVSTLTIQRTQQEDSAVYLCASSWTYPSTEAFFGQGTRLTVV.

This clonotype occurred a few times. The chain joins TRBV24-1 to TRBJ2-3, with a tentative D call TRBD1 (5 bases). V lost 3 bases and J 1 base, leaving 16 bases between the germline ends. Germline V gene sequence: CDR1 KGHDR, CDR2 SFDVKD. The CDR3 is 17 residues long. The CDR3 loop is CATSDLQGEFGTDTQYF. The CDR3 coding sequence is TGTGCCACCAGTGATCTGCAGGGCGAGTTTGGCACAGATACGCAGTATTTT.

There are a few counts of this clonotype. CDR3 in DNA: TGTGCCAGCAGTGAAGCTTGGACTTTCCTTAAGTCAGATACGCAGTATTTT. It yields the protein CASSEAWTFLKSDTQYF. The chain recombines TRBV2 with TRBJ2-3; a possible D gene is TRBD2 (5 bases). CDR3 length equals 17 residues. CDR1 and CDR2 (germline): SNHLY, FYNNEI. The V end lost 0 bases, the J end lost 4 bases, and 17 bases lay between the germline ends.

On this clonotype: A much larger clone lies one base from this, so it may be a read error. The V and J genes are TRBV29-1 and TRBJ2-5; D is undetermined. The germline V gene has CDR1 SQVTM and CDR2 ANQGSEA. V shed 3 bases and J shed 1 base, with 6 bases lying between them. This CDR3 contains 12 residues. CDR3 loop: CSVDPSQETQYF. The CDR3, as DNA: TGCAGCGTTGATCCAAGCCAAGAGACCCAGTACTTC. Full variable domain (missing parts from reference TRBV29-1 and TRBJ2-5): SAVISQKPSRDICQRGTSLTIQCQVDSQVTMMFWYRQQPGQSLTLIATANQGSEATYESGFVIDKFPISRPNLTFSTLTVSNMSPEDSSIYLCSVDPSQETQYFGPGTRLLVL.

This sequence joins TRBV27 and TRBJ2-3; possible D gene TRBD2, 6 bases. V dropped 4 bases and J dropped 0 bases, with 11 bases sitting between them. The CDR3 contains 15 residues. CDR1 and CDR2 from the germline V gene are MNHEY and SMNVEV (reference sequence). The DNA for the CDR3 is TGTGCCAGCAGTTGGTCGGGGACTAGCACAGATACGCAGTATTTT. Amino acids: CASSWSGTSTDTQYF.

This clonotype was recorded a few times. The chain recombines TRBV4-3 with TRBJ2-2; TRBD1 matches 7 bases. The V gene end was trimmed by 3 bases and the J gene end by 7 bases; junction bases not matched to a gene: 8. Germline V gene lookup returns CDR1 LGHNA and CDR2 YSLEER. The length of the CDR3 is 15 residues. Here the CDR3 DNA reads TGCGCCAGCAGCCAGTTTTACAGGGGTGGCGGGGAGCTGTTTTTT. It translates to CASSQFYRGGGELFF.